The T cell receptor (beta chain) under discussion was sequenced for a study of CD8 T cells in ankylosing spondylitis (dated by TCRdb to the late 2010s). In terms of the full investigation: T cell receptor beta repertoires were profiled in healthy donors and ankylosing spondylitis patients so that disease-linked TCR variants could be found. Peripheral blood was sampled, and synovial fluid was also collected from ankylosing spondylitis patients. The full study cohort comprised 25 ankylosing spondylitis patients and 110 or so healthy donors.

TCRdb shows the sequencer as Illumina HiSeq 2500. Quantitative 5'-RACE with molecular barcodes was used to prepare TCR beta libraries. The authors' pipeline ran thus. To identify disease-linked TCR variants, a new computational method was used, one built on a probabilistic model of VDJ rearrangement. The raw public data were reprocessed by TCRdb itself: fastp quality trimming at Q25, MiXCR clonotype calling, in-frame beta chains only. Each record represents a unique CDR3 protein, reported with the most common genes and DNA among its rows. Clone size and V and J calls follow TCRdb, not the original study. The sample contains some 700,000 distinct CDR3 sequences, 15% to 20% of them found a single time. The ten biggest clones cover about a fifth of the sample. This clonotype showed up just a few times. The antigen this receptor binds is unknown. No qualities accompany the bases; no much larger clone lies one base away.

From cysteine to phenylalanine, the CDR3 is 16 amino acids long. Only the CDR3 DNA stays, 48 bases, in frame from base 1. CDR1 and CDR2, looked up from the germline V gene, are MNHEY and SVGAGI. Trimming removed 0 bases from V and 5 bases from J; the gene matches leave 7 bases unexplained. The paper's findings and limits, for the study overall: A TCR beta motif made up of roughly eight highly homologous amino acid variants appeared to be characteristic of blood from ankylosing spondylitis patients. In peripheral blood, the disease-linked clones were found at relatively low frequencies and had a CD8+ phenotype. Significant enrichment of the disease-linked clones was reported in matched synovial fluid samples from ankylosing spondylitis patients. Some TCR beta motif variants had previously been reported in synovial fluid and blood of reactive arthritis patients, which suggested common disease-initiation mechanisms.

The sequencing sample was made of blood, either unsorted or a sorted T cell fraction (not recorded which). The sequence derives from a male donor with ankylosing spondylitis. The receptor chain draws on TRBV6-5 and TRBJ1-1; TRBD1 matches 9 bases in the middle. The bases are TGTGCCAGCAGTTACTCGAACCGACAGGGGGTTACTGAAGCTTTCTTT. Its protein reads: CASSYSNRQGVTEAFF.